The 10 T cell receptor beta chains below come from one sample, sequenced in a study of blood T cell repertoires in COVID-19. TCRdb's copy holds only in-frame clones and misses some; the assay was immunoSEQ multiplex PCR. Found here are 95,000 to 110,000 clones, roughly 85% of them singletons; the top ten hold 3% to 3.5%. Specimen: peripheral blood. Receptors were obtained from a man in his fifties or sixties in a cohort sampled during active COVID-19.

This clone occurred once. This chain joins TRBV7-9 and TRBJ1-3; 7 nucleotides align to TRBD1. CDR1 SEHNR and CDR2 FQNEAQ come from the germline V gene (reference sequence). The trim removed 5 bases at V and 2 bases at J, leaving 9 bases unmatched. The CDR3 spans 16 residues. CDR3 residues: CASSPRQGNPGNTIYF. For the CDR3, the DNA is TGTGCCAGCAGCCCACGACAGGGAAACCCTGGAAACACCATATATTTT. Together with reference TRBV7-9 and TRBJ1-3, the CDR3 gives the full variable domain: DTGVSQNPRHKITKRGQNVTFRCDPISEHNRLYWYRQTLGQGPEFLTYFQNEAQLEKSRLLSDRFSAERPKGSFSTLEIQRTEQGDSAMYLCASSPRQGNPGNTIYFGEGSWLTVV.

The chain uses TRBV6-5 and TRBJ1-4; D not certain. With 7 bases removed from V and 5 bases from J, the gap between germline ends came to 14 bases. CDR1 is MNHEY and CDR2 is SVGAGI in the germline V gene. This CDR3 contains 14 residues. CDR3: CASTQRRVNEKLFF. The CDR3 bases are TGTGCCAGCACCCAGAGGCGTGTAAATGAAAAACTGTTTTTT.

This clone was found a few times. The V call is TRBV4-1, the J call TRBJ2-1, with a tentative D call TRBD2 (5 bases). Per germline, CDR1 MGHRA and CDR2 YSYEKL. V was shortened by 2 bases and J by 9 bases, with 14 bases between the two germline ends. The CDR3 covers 14 residues. The CDR3 reads CASSQTETGSEQFF. CDR3 bases: TGCGCCAGCAGCCAAACCGAGACGGGAAGTGAGCAGTTCTTC.

The V and J genes are TRBV5-1 and TRBJ1-4, with a weak D call TRBD1 (5 bases). This CDR3 comprises 13 residues. The V end was cut by 2 bases, the J end by 4 bases, with 6 bases between. Germline V gene sequence: CDR1 SGHRS, CDR2 YFSETQ. Written as DNA, the CDR3 is TGCGCCAGCAGCTTAAGGGGTAATGAAAAACTGTTTTTT. It yields the protein CASSLRGNEKLFF.

J is TRBJ2-5 and V is TRBV7-9, with a possible D match to TRBD1 (7 bases). The CDR3 sequence is 15 residues long. CDR1 is SEHNR, CDR2 FQNEAQ, per germline (reference sequence). The V end was cut by 1 base, the J end by 4 bases, with 13 bases between. The CDR3 here is CASSLGRGEGETQYF. Here the CDR3 DNA reads TGTGCCAGCAGCTTAGGCAGGGGGGAAGGAGAGACCCAGTACTTC.

This clone was detected only once. The CDR3 loop is CASSRQGVSNYGYTF. Here the CDR3 DNA reads TGTGCCAGCTCCCGACAGGGGGTATCTAACTATGGCTACACCTTC. The chain has TRBV18 and TRBJ1-2, with 9 positions matching TRBD1. Germline V CDR1 and CDR2: KGHSH, LQKENI. The junction had 5 bases not matched to a gene; V was cut back by 6 bases and J by 0 bases. The CDR3 covers 15 residues.

This clone was found a few times. The chain employs TRBV5-1 and TRBJ2-1; D is undetermined. Germline V gene data show CDR1 as SGHRS and CDR2 as YFSETQ. The ends were cut back, 7 bases at V and 0 bases at J, with 11 bases in the middle. There are 14 residues in the CDR3. CDR3 coding DNA: TGCGCCAGCGAACTTTACGGCTCCTACAATGAGCAGTTCTTC. It yields the protein CASELYGSYNEQFF. Full variable domain (remainder filled in from reference TRBV5-1 and TRBJ2-1): KAGVTQTPRYLIKTRGQQVTLSCSPISGHRSVSWYQQTPGQGLQFLFEYFSETQRNKGNFPGRFSGRQFSNSRSEMNVSTLELGDSALYLCASELYGSYNEQFFGPGTRLTVL.

V is TRBV2 and J is TRBJ2-3; 11 nucleotides align to TRBD2. With 5 bases clipped from V and 3 bases from J, the junction kept 4 bases outside the gene matches. The CDR3 loop spans 15 amino acids. CDR1 and CDR2 from the germline V gene are SNHLY and FYNNEI. The CDR3 spells CASSSSGGGTDTQYF. The CDR3 coding sequence is TGTGCCAGCAGTAGTAGCGGGGGGGGGACAGATACGCAGTATTTT.

The chain combines TRBV6-6 with TRBJ1-2; D might be TRBD1 (6 bases). Germline assignment: CDR1 MNHNY and CDR2 SVGAGI (reference sequence). The CDR3 sequence is 13 residues long. Trimming pared 6 bases from V and 7 bases from J, leaving 15 bases between. This CDR3 is CASSPTGRGGYTF. CDR3 in DNA: TGTGCCAGCAGCCCCACAGGGAGGGGTGGCTACACCTTC.

The chain combines TRBV6-5 with TRBJ1-5, with D possibly TRBD2 on 7 matching bases. The J call is in doubt because the DNA end fits TRBJ2-3 better. Germline CDR1 and CDR2: MNHEY and SVGAGI. The CDR3 loop spans 15 amino acids. CDR3 amino acids: CASSEEGGEDLPQYF. In DNA form, the CDR3 reads TGTGCCAGCAGCGAGGAGGGGGGGGAAGATCTGCCCCAGTATTTT.